The 18 T cell receptor beta chains below were found in one sample sequenced in a study of blood T cell repertoires in COVID-19. Profiled with immunoSEQ multiplex PCR; TCRdb holds only in-frame clones, not every one. In the table there are roughly 330,000 clones, roughly 87% of which are singletons. The sequenced sample was peripheral blood. Receptors originate from a man aged 30-40 years with COVID-19, enrolled during active disease.

The J gene is TRBJ2-7, the V gene TRBV6-2 or TRBV6-3; a weak D match, TRBD1 (7 bases). Germline CDR1 MNHEY, CDR2 SVGEGT. Deletions cut 2 bases from V and 6 bases from J, with 14 bases between. The CDR3 extends over 14 amino acids. The CDR3 bases are TGTGCCAGCAGTTACGCAGACAGGGACTCCGAGCAGTACTTC. Amino acid sequence: CASSYADRDSEQYF.

The chain combines TRBV5-1 with TRBJ1-6, with TRBD1 matching 7 bases. This CDR3 is built from 15 residues. With 4 bases clipped from V and 8 bases from J, the junction kept 9 bases outside the gene matches. Looked up from germline, CDR1 is SGHRS and CDR2 is YFSETQ. CDR3 sequence: CASSRQGPRDSPLHF. In DNA form, the CDR3 reads TGCGCCAGCAGCAGACAGGGACCGAGAGATTCACCCCTCCACTTT. Supplemented by reference TRBV5-1 and TRBJ1-6, the full variable domain reads KAGVTQTPRYLIKTRGQQVTLSCSPISGHRSVSWYQQTPGQGLQFLFEYFSETQRNKGNFPGRFSGRQFSNSRSEMNVSTLELGDSALYLCASSRQGPRDSPLHFGNGTRLTVT.

The chain has TRBV20-1 and TRBJ2-7, with D unclear. V lost 5 bases to trimming and J lost 2 bases, with 16 bases between them. Germline CDR1 DFQATT, CDR2 SNEGSKA (reference sequence). CDR3 size: 14 residues. The CDR3 coding sequence is TGCAGTGCTTGTGATTCCGGTCGTCCCTACGAGCAGTACTTC. Residues: CSACDSGRPYEQYF.

The DNA for the CDR3 is TGTGCCAGCAGTTACCTTGAAGGGTCGCAGGGTGAGCAGTACTTC. It specifies CASSYLEGSQGEQYF. The rearrangement joins TRBV6-2 or TRBV6-3 to TRBJ2-7, with D tentatively TRBD1 (5 bases). The germline CDR1 and CDR2 sequences are MNHEY and SVGEGT. Trimming took 2 bases from V and 7 from J, leaving 18 bases between them. There are 15 residues in the CDR3.

The chain combines TRBV19 with TRBJ2-7; 8 bases agree with TRBD2. Trimming at V came to 2 bases and at J to 1 base, leaving 4 bases not matched to a gene. The CDR3 runs to 15 residues. Germline-derived CDR1 and CDR2 are LNHDA and SQIVND (reference sequence). The CDR3 here is CASSILGTSSYEQYF. CDR3 DNA sequence: TGTGCCAGTAGTATATTGGGGACTAGTTCCTACGAGCAGTACTTC.

The V gene is TRBV5-1, the J gene TRBJ2-7, with 12 positions matching TRBD2. Germline values: CDR1 SGHRS, CDR2 YFSETQ. The CDR3 covers 14 residues. Germline trimming cut 4 bases from V and 7 bases from J; bases unmatched to any gene: 6. CDR3 residues: CASSVETSGSEQYF. CDR3 sequence (DNA): TGCGCCAGCAGCGTGGAGACTAGCGGGAGTGAGCAGTACTTC. Supplemented by reference TRBV5-1 and TRBJ2-7, the full variable domain reads KAGVTQTPRYLIKTRGQQVTLSCSPISGHRSVSWYQQTPGQGLQFLFEYFSETQRNKGNFPGRFSGRQFSNSRSEMNVSTLELGDSALYLCASSVETSGSEQYFGPGTRLTVT.

Remarks on this clone: The germline gene is not matched at one end of the junction; a read error may be the cause. The CDR3 sequence is CASSSSNEQFF. CDR3 coding DNA: TGTGCCAGCAGCTCCTCCAATGAGCAGTTCTTC. V and J are TRBV7-9 and TRBJ2-1, with D unresolved. The CDR3 loop spans 11 amino acids. Per germline, CDR1 SEHNR and CDR2 FQNEAQ (reference sequence).

CDR3 region: CASSVLADPDTQYF. The CDR3 coding sequence is TGTGCCAGCAGCGTGCTAGCGGACCCAGATACGCAGTATTTT. The chain recombines TRBV7-9 with TRBJ2-3, with 7 bases aligning to TRBD2. V shed 5 bases and J 4 bases; nucleotides not matched to a gene: 6. The CDR3 sequence is 14 residues long. Germline V lookup: CDR1 SEHNR, CDR2 FQNEAQ (reference sequence).

V and J are TRBV19 and TRBJ2-5, with TRBD1 matching over 7 bases. This CDR3 contains 15 residues. The ends lost 5 bases at V and 1 base at J; junction bases unmatched: 7. Germline lookup yields CDR1 LNHDA and CDR2 SQIVND (reference sequence). CDR3 in DNA: TGTGCCAGTAGTCCTACAGGGGTGTCCCAAGAGACCCAGTACTTC. Its protein is CASSPTGVSQETQYF.

The V call is TRBV6-6, the J call TRBJ1-5; D is unresolved. CDR1 MNHNY and CDR2 SVGAGI come from the germline V gene (reference sequence). CDR3 length: 16 residues. V lost 6 bases, J lost 3 bases, and 18 bases lay in between. The CDR3 loop reads CASSSPRRGSNQPQHF. The CDR3 bases are TGTGCCAGCAGCTCCCCGCGGCGGGGTTCCAATCAGCCCCAGCATTTT.

The V call is TRBV19, the J call TRBJ1-3; D ambiguous. CDR3 length: 13 residues. Trimming took 3 bases from V and 4 from J, leaving 7 bases between them. Germline CDR1 LNHDA, CDR2 SQIVND (reference sequence). CDR3 loop: CASSMSTGNTIYF. In DNA form, the CDR3 reads TGTGCCAGTAGTATGTCGACAGGAAACACCATATATTTT.

This clone was seen only once. The chain has TRBV14 and TRBJ1-1; D is unresolved. V lost 4 bases to trimming and J lost 5 bases, with 17 bases between them. This CDR3 spans 15 amino acids. Germline lookup yields CDR1 SGHDN and CDR2 FVKESK. CDR3 amino acids: CASSPTYPVWTEAFF. In DNA, the CDR3 is TGTGCCAGCAGCCCCACTTATCCTGTTTGGACTGAAGCTTTCTTT. The whole variable domain, filled in from reference TRBV14 and TRBJ1-1, reads EAGVTQFPSHSVIEKGQTVTLRCDPISGHDNLYWYRRVMGKEIKFLLHFVKESKQDESGMPNNRFLAERTGGTYSTLKVQPAELEDSGVYFCASSPTYPVWTEAFFGQGTRLTVV.

The gene calls are TRBV15 and TRBJ2-1; tentatively, D is TRBD1 (6 bases). The germline V gene encodes CDR1 LNHNV and CDR2 YYDKDF (reference sequence). The CDR3 is 15 amino acids. Trimming took off 0 bases at V and 1 base at J, with 7 bases between the two ends. The CDR3 sequence: CATSREQGSYNEQFF. CDR3 coding DNA: TGTGCCACCAGCAGAGAACAGGGATCCTACAATGAGCAGTTCTTC.

The V gene is TRBV5-6, the J gene TRBJ2-7; the D gene is possibly TRBD2 (5 bases). Germline V CDR1 and CDR2: SGHDT, YYEEEE. This CDR3 has 15 residues. V was pared by 4 bases and J by 2 bases, with 16 bases between. CDR3 in amino acids: CASSTDRDGAYEQYF. The CDR3 nucleotides read TGTGCCAGCAGCACCGACCGGGATGGGGCCTACGAGCAGTACTTC. Filled out from reference TRBV5-6 and TRBJ2-7, the complete variable domain reads DAGVTQSPTHLIKTRGQQVTLRCSPKSGHDTVSWYQQALGQGPQFIFQYYEEEERQRGNFPDRFSGHQFPNYSSELNVNALLLGDSALYLCASSTDRDGAYEQYFGPGTRLTVT.

The gene calls are TRBV7-8 and TRBJ2-1, with D perhaps TRBD1 (6 bases). Germline values: CDR1 SGHVS, CDR2 FQNEAQ. V was shortened by 0 bases and J by 6 bases, with 12 bases between the two germline ends. The CDR3 is 15 residues long. CDR3 loop: CASSLAQGRSNEQFF. The CDR3 nucleotides read TGTGCCAGCAGCTTAGCACAGGGTAGGAGCAATGAGCAGTTCTTC. The whole variable domain, filled in from reference TRBV7-8 and TRBJ2-1, reads GAGVSQSPRYKVAKRGQDVALRCDPISGHVSLFWYQQALGQGPEFLTYFQNEAQLDKSGLPSDRFFAERPEGSVSTLKIQRTQQEDSAVYLCASSLAQGRSNEQFFGPGTRLTVL.

This chain connects TRBV5-4 to TRBJ2-7; 9 nucleotides match TRBD1. CDR1 and CDR2 (germline): SGHNT, YYREEE (reference sequence). The CDR3 is made up of 15 amino acids. The V and J ends lost 2 bases and 3 bases, in that order; junction bases with no gene match: 6. CDR3 DNA: TGTGCCAGCAGCTTACCCGGGACAGGGATCTACGAGCAGTACTTC. It is translated as CASSLPGTGIYEQYF.

The V call is TRBV12-3 or TRBV12-4, the J call TRBJ2-2; TRBD2 is a possible D gene (6 bases). The CDR3 contains 12 residues. V was shortened by 5 bases and J by 9 bases, with 10 bases between the two germline ends. Written as DNA, the CDR3 is TGTGCCAGCAGTCGGGACTTTTGGGAGCTGTTTTTT. This sequence encodes CASSRDFWELFF.

The genes are TRBV10-3 and TRBJ2-7, with D perhaps TRBD2 (5 bases). There are 15 residues in the CDR3. Germline V CDR1 and CDR2: ENHRY, SYGVKD. Trimming shortened V by 0 bases and J by 2 bases, and 11 bases separated the two germline ends. CDR3 nucleotide sequence: TGTGCCATCAGTGAGTCGAACGGGGTACCCTACGAGCAGTACTTC. Amino acids: CAISESNGVPYEQYF.